A selection of T cell receptor beta chains follows, all from one sample in a study of cytomegalovirus exposure and HLA in healthy donors. Only in-frame clones appear in the TCRdb table, and some are missing; sequencing was by immunoSEQ multiplex PCR. The table shows approximately 100,000 clones, with about 59% occurring only once. Sequencing was performed on PBMCs. The receptors originated from a young man in good health and CMV-seropositive. CDR3s include the opening cysteine and the closing phenylalanine or tryptophan. The order of the fields is V gene, D gene, CDR3 length, J gene, clone size, CDR3 DNA, CDR3 protein. A D gene is named only where the DNA matches it firmly. Some rows mark clone size as missing; the rest say once, few, many or name a class of expanded clone.

>TRBV6-6|-|12|TRBJ1-3|-
TGTGCCAGCAGTTCCCAGGGAAACACCATATATTTT
CASSSQGNTIYF
>TRBV7-9|TRBD1|13|TRBJ2-5|-
TGTGCCAGCAGCAGACGGGACAGGGTGACCCAGTACTTC
CASSRRDRVTQYF
>TRBV25-1|-|15|TRBJ1-6|few
TGTGCCAGCAGTGAACCCAGGTCGGCCAATTCACCCCTCCACTTT
CASSEPRSANSPLHF
>TRBV6-5|TRBD1|14|TRBJ2-7|-
TGTGCCAGCAGGGCCCGGACAGGGTCCTACGAGCAGTACTTC
CASRARTGSYEQYF
>TRBV25-1|-|14|TRBJ1-2|-
TGTGCCAGCCAAAGAGCGGATGCTAACTATGGCTACACCTTC
CASQRADANYGYTF
>TRBV7-9|-|14|TRBJ1-1|-
TGTGCCAGCAGCTTACTTACAGCGAACACTGAAGCTTTCTTT
CASSLLTANTEAFF
>TRBV6-1|-|12|TRBJ2-4|-
TGTGCCAGCAGTGAACAGGGCGGCATTCAGTACTTC
CASSEQGGIQYF
>TRBV19|-|14|TRBJ1-3|-
TGTGCCAGTATCCGAGACAGAGGTGGAAACACCATATATTTT
CASIRDRGGNTIYF
>TRBV6-5|-|15|TRBJ1-4|-
TGTGCCAGCTGTAGGGGGGGGGCCGATAATGAAAAACTGTTTTTT
CASCRGGADNEKLFF
>TRBV5-1|-|15|TRBJ1-3|few
TGCGCCAGCAGCTCGAACGGGGGGATTGGAAACACCATATATTTT
CASSSNGGIGNTIYF
>TRBV6-6|TRBD1|14|TRBJ2-7|-
TGTGCCAGCAGGCCGGGACAGGGGGTCTACGAGCAGTACTTC
CASRPGQGVYEQYF
>TRBV11-2|-|14|TRBJ2-2|-
TGTGCCAGCAGCTTAGATAGGGAGCGGGGGGAGCTGTTTTTT
CASSLDRERGELFF
>TRBV19|TRBD2|15|TRBJ2-7|-
TGTGCCAGTAGTTTCCAAGCGGGGGGCTCCTACGAGCAGTACTTC
CASSFQAGGSYEQYF
>TRBV27|TRBD1|14|TRBJ1-2|-
TGTGCCAGCAGTTTCACGACAGGGGAGTTACGCTACACCTTC
CASSFTTGELRYTF
>TRBV5-6|-|14|TRBJ1-2|-
TGTGCCAGCAGCAGAACCTTAGCTAACTATGGCTACACCTTC
CASSRTLANYGYTF
>TRBV9|-|12|TRBJ1-2|-
TGTGCCAGCAGCATTACAAACTATGGCTACACCTTC
CASSITNYGYTF
>TRBV5-1|-|15|TRBJ2-5|-
TGCGCCAGCAGCTTGGCCCCCGGGGTTGGAGAGACCCAGTACTTC
CASSLAPGVGETQYF
>TRBV5-4|-|13|TRBJ1-1|-
TGTGCCAGCAGGTCGGGACACCTCACTGAAGCTTTCTTT
CASRSGHLTEAFF
>TRBV6-1|-|13|TRBJ1-1|-
TGTGCCAGCAGGAGAAGAGCGAACACTGAAGCTTTCTTT
CASRRRANTEAFF
>TRBV2|TRBD1|14|TRBJ1-1|-
TGTGCCAGCAGTGAAAATAGGGACAGCACTGAAGCTTTCTTT
CASSENRDSTEAFF
>TRBV19|TRBD1|15|TRBJ1-2|once
TGTGCCAGTAGACCCCAGGGGGTGCTCCTCTATGGCTACACCTTC
CASRPQGVLLYGYTF
>TRBV10-3|-|15|TRBJ2-5|-
TGTGCCATCAGTGACCCATCGGGGGGCGTTGAGACCCAGTACTTC
CAISDPSGGVETQYF
>TRBV18|-|16|TRBJ1-5|few
TGTGCCAGCTCGCCCGCATGGGGGGGAGGCAATCAGCCCCAGCATTTT
CASSPAWGGGNQPQHF
>TRBV5-4|-|13|TRBJ1-1|-
TGTGCCAGCACTTGGGGGGGGAATACTGAAGCTTTCTTT
CASTWGGNTEAFF
>TRBV27|-|13|TRBJ1-2|-
TGTGCCAGCAGTTTAAGGAGAGACTATGGCTACACCTTC
CASSLRRDYGYTF
>TRBV10-3|TRBD2|14|TRBJ2-1|-
TGTGCCATCAGTGAACGTAGCGGGTACAATGAGCAGTTCTTC
CAISERSGYNEQFF
>TRBV5-1|-|15|TRBJ2-6|-
TGCGCCAGCAGCTTGGGAGTTGCGGGGGCCAACGTCCTGACTTTC
CASSLGVAGANVLTF
>TRBV4-1|-|13|TRBJ1-2|-
TGCGCCAGCAGCGAAGATGCAGGGTCCGGCTACACCTTC
CASSEDAGSGYTF
>TRBV29-1|-|11|TRBJ1-2|-
TGCAGCGTTAAAGACAGCTATGGCTACACCTTC
CSVKDSYGYTF
>TRBV13|-|16|TRBJ2-7|-
TGTGCCAGCAGCTTAGGGGGGGCAGGAGATTCCTACGAGCAGTACTTC
CASSLGGAGDSYEQYF
>TRBV6-1|TRBD1|13|TRBJ2-7|-
TGTGCCAGCAACCTTGGACAGGGGGGAAGGCAGTACTTC
CASNLGQGGRQYF
>TRBV5-1|TRBD1|14|TRBJ2-5|-
TGCGCCAGCAGCCCGACAGGGTACCAAGAGACCCAGTACTTC
CASSPTGYQETQYF
>TRBV11-2|TRBD1|15|TRBJ1-2|-
TGTGCCAGCAGTTCTGACGGGACAGATCTGTATGGCTACACCTTC
CASSSDGTDLYGYTF
>TRBV2|TRBD1|14|TRBJ1-6|few
TGTGCCAGCAGGCGCAGGGGGGTCGGATCACCCCTCCACTTT
CASRRRGVGSPLHF
>TRBV6-6|-|12|TRBJ1-3|-
TGTGCCAGCAGTTACGAGGGAAACACCATATATTTT
CASSYEGNTIYF
>TRBV7-2|-|13|TRBJ2-7|-
TGTGCCAGCAGCTTAGGAGGTCCCTACGAGCAGTACTTC
CASSLGGPYEQYF
>TRBV6-5|-|14|TRBJ2-5|-
TGTGCCAGCAGTGTGCTAGCAGGCCAAGAGACCCAGTACTTC
CASSVLAGQETQYF
>TRBV4-1|-|13|TRBJ1-1|-
TGCGCCAGCAGCCAAGCTGTTAACACTGAAGCTTTCTTT
CASSQAVNTEAFF
>TRBV21-1|-|16|TRBJ1-1|-
TGTGCCAGCAGCAACGGATGCAGGGTAGGGGACACTGAAGCTTTCTTT
CASSNGCRVGDTEAFF
>TRBV30|TRBD1|13|TRBJ1-6|-
TGTGCCTGGGGGACAGGGGGCTATTCACCCCTCCACTTT
CAWGTGGYSPLHF
>TRBV2|-|17|TRBJ2-5|-
TGTGCCAGCAGTGCTCCCCAACCCCCGTCAAACGAGGAGACCCAGTACTTC
CASSAPQPPSNEETQYF
>TRBV13|-|14|TRBJ2-1|-
TGTGCCAGCAGCTTAGGTGGAGGATACAATGAGCAGTTCTTC
CASSLGGGYNEQFF
>TRBV14|TRBD2|18|TRBJ2-5|once
TGTGCCAGCAGCCAAGAGTTTGGAGCGGGGGGGCCCCAAGAGACCCAGTACTTC
CASSQEFGAGGPQETQYF
>TRBV11-3|-|13|TRBJ2-5|-
TGTGCCAGCAGCTTGCACAGCCAAGAGACCCAGTACTTC
CASSLHSQETQYF
>TRBV5-5|-|15|TRBJ2-7|-
TGTGCCAGCAGCTTGGGGGTTGGAGGCTCCTACGAGCAGTACTTC
CASSLGVGGSYEQYF
>TRBV7-8|-|14|TRBJ1-2|-
TGTGCCAGCAGCTTAGCTGGGGGCTTGGATGGCTACACCTTC
CASSLAGGLDGYTF
>TRBV11-3|-|13|TRBJ1-1|few
TGTGCCAGCAGCTTAGAGGCGAACACTGAAGCTTTCTTT
CASSLEANTEAFF
>TRBV7-9|-|15|TRBJ2-3|few
TGTGCCAGCAGCTTAGAGGGGCCAGGGGTGGGTACGCAGTATTTT
CASSLEGPGVGTQYF
>TRBV7-2|TRBD1|15|TRBJ2-2|-
TGTGCCAGCAGCCTTAGGGGGCCAGGCACCGGGGAGCTGTTTTTT
CASSLRGPGTGELFF
>TRBV11-2|TRBD1|13|TRBJ1-1|-
TGTGCCAGCAGCCCGGACAGGGGGGCTGAAGCTTTCTTT
CASSPDRGAEAFF
>TRBV7-9|TRBD2|15|TRBJ2-2|-
TGTGCCAGCAGCGCTCGGGGGGGCGGGACCGGGGAGCTGTTTTTT
CASSARGGGTGELFF
>TRBV19|TRBD1|15|TRBJ2-2|-
TGTGCCAGTAAGCCGGGACAGGGGGGAGCCGGGGAGCTGTTTTTT
CASKPGQGGAGELFF